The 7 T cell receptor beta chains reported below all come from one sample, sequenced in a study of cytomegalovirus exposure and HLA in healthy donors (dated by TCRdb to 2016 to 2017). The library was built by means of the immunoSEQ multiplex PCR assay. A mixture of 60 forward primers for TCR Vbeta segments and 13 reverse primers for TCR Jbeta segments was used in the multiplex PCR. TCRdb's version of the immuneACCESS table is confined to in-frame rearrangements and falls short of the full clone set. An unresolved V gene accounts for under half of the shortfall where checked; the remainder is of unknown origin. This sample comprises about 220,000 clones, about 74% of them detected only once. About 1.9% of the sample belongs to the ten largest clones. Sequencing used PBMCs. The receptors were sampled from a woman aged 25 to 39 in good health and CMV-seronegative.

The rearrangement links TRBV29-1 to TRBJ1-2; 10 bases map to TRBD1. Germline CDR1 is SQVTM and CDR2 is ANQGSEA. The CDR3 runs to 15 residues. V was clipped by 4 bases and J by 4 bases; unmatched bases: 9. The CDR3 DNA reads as TGCAGCGTTGGCCCCGGACAGGGGGTAGGCTATGGCTACACCTTC. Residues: CSVGPGQGVGYGYTF.

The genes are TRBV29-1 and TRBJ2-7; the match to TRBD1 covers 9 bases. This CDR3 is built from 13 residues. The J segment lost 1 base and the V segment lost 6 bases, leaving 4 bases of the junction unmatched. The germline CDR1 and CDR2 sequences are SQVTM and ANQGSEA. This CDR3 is CSVTGTGSYEQYF. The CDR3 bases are TGCAGCGTGACCGGGACAGGGTCCTACGAGCAGTACTTC.

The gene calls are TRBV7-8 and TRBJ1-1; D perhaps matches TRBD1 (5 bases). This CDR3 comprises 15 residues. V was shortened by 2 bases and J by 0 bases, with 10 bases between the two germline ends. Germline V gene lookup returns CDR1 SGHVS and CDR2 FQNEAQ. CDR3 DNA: TGTGCCAGCAGCTTACAGCCAGGGATGAACACTGAAGCTTTCTTT. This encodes CASSLQPGMNTEAFF.

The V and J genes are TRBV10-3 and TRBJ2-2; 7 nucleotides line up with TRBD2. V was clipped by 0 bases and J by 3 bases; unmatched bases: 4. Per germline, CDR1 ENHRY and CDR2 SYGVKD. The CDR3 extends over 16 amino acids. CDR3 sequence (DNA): TGTGCCATCAGTGAGTCCTCTAGCGGATACACCGGGGAGCTGTTTTTT. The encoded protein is CAISESSSGYTGELFF.

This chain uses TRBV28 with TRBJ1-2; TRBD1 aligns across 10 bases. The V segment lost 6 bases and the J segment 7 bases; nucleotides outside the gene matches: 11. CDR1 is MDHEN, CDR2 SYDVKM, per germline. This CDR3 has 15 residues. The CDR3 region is CASSRDRGPASGYTF. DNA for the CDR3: TGTGCCAGCAGCAGAGACAGGGGGCCCGCCAGTGGCTACACCTTC.

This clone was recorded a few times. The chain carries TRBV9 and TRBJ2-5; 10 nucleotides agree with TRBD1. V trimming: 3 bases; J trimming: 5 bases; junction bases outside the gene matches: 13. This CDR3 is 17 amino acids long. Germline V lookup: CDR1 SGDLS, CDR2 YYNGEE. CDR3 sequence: CASSGRGVGGQGETQYF. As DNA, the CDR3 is TGTGCCAGCAGCGGAAGGGGGGTGGGGGGACAGGGGGAGACCCAGTACTTC.

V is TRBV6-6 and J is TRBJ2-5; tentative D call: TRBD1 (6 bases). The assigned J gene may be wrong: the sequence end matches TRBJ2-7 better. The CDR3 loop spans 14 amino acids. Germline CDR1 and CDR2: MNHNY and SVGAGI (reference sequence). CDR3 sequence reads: CASTPTGPQDEQYF. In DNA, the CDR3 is TGTGCCAGCACCCCAACAGGGCCCCAGGACGAGCAGTACTTC.